What follows are 18 T cell receptor beta chains derived from one specimen sequenced in a study of T cells after yellow fever vaccination. TCRdb analysed the 5' RACE reads with MiXCR anew, one entry per CDR3 protein. The top ten clones hold 15% to 20% of a sample with fewer than 450,000 distinct CDR3 sequences, 8% to 9.5% of them seen once. The input for sequencing was PBMCs, taken 45 days after the first yellow fever vaccination. The origin of the receptors is a man younger than 35 who received the YFV17D yellow fever vaccine.

This clonotype was seen ten or more times. The chain recombines TRBV7-2 with TRBJ1-5; D ambiguous. The CDR3 loop spans 12 amino acids. Germline CDR1 and CDR2: SGHTA and FQGNSA. The V end lost 3 bases, the J end lost 5 bases, and 5 bases lay between the germline ends. CDR3 amino acids: CASSFVHQPQHF. DNA of the CDR3: TGTGCCAGCAGCTTCGTCCATCAGCCCCAGCATTTT.

The table lists this clonotype with a few counts. V gene TRBV10-3 combines with J gene TRBJ1-2, with 9 bases lining up with TRBD1. The V gene's germline CDR1 is ENHRY and CDR2 SYGVKD. The CDR3 is 15 amino acids. V lost 6 bases and J lost 4; bases outside the gene matches: 9. CDR3 nucleotides: TGTGCCATCAGCAACAGGGGGCAGATCGGCTATGGCTACACCTTC. The encoded protein is CAISNRGQIGYGYTF.

The chain recombines TRBV7-2 with TRBJ2-1; D unresolved. The CDR3 is 12 residues long. CDR1 SGHTA and CDR2 FQGNSA come from the germline V gene. V lost 5 bases, J lost 10 bases, and 12 bases lay in between. This CDR3 is CASSLRAAEQFF. DNA for the CDR3: TGTGCCAGCAGCCTAAGGGCGGCCGAGCAGTTCTTC.

At least ten counts were recorded for this clonotype. The chain uses TRBV5-1 and TRBJ2-2; TRBD1 aligns across 7 bases. CDR1 and CDR2 (germline): SGHRS, YFSETQ. V trimming: 1 base; J trimming: 3 bases; junction bases outside the gene matches: 3. This CDR3 region has 15 residues. CDR3 coding DNA: TGCGCCAGCAGCTTGCAGGGGGAAGACACCGGGGAGCTGTTTTTT. This codes for CASSLQGEDTGELFF.

This chain joins TRBV5-6 and TRBJ2-7, with a weak D call TRBD1 (6 bases). V shed 2 bases and J shed 2 bases, with 11 bases lying between them. Germline V gene data show CDR1 as SGHDT and CDR2 as YYEEEE. This CDR3 has 14 residues. CDR3 sequence (DNA): TGTGCCAGCAGCTTCCCTGACAGGCCCTACGAGCAGTACTTC. Residues: CASSFPDRPYEQYF.

This clonotype appeared a few times. The chain carries TRBV30 and TRBJ1-5, with D hard to call. Trimming took off 2 bases at V and 7 bases at J, with 12 bases between the two ends. The CDR3 contains 13 residues. Germline V lookup: CDR1 GTSNPN, CDR2 SVGIG (reference sequence). CDR3 DNA sequence: TGTGCCTGGAGTTTTGGATTTAACCAGCCCCAGCATTTT. Protein sequence: CAWSFGFNQPQHF.

Only a few counts were recorded for this clonotype. The genes are TRBV2 and TRBJ1-1; no clear D. V was shortened by 6 bases and J by 0 bases, with 8 bases between the two germline ends. Germline CDR1 reads SNHLY; CDR2 reads FYNNEI. The CDR3 has 13 amino acids. The CDR3 loop reads CASRREVNTEAFF. The DNA for the CDR3 is TGTGCCAGCAGAAGAGAGGTGAACACTGAAGCTTTCTTT.

This clonotype has just a few counts. V and J are TRBV10-1 and TRBJ2-7, with D perhaps TRBD1 (7 bases). The CDR3 length is 13 residues. Germline values: CDR1 WNHNN, CDR2 SYGVQD (reference sequence). Trimming took off 3 bases at V and 9 bases at J, with 15 bases between the two ends. The CDR3 nucleotides read TGCGCCAGCAGTGAAGGGCCAGGGGGAGGGCAGTACTTC. Translation gives CASSEGPGGGQYF.

This clonotype was seen more than once but under ten times. The genes are TRBV5-6 and TRBJ2-7, with 10 nucleotides matching TRBD2. With 2 bases clipped from V and 4 bases from J, the junction kept 6 bases outside the gene matches. This CDR3 spans 15 amino acids. Germline lookup yields CDR1 SGHDT and CDR2 YYEEEE. The CDR3 nucleotides read TGTGCCAGCAGCTTTTTGTCTAGCGGGGGATACGAGCAGTACGTC. It specifies CASSFLSSGGYEQYV.

This clonotype was observed a few times. The chain employs TRBV29-1 and TRBJ2-7, with 7 positions matching TRBD2. This CDR3 has 13 amino acids. Per germline, CDR1 SQVTM and CDR2 ANQGSEA. Trimming removed 4 bases from V and 0 bases from J; junction bases left unmatched: 3. The CDR3 DNA follows: TGCAGCGTTGGGGGGGGGAGCTCCTACGAGCAGTACTTC. This encodes CSVGGGSSYEQYF.

This clonotype was counted ten times or more. This chain uses TRBV6-5 with TRBJ1-2; D not resolved. Germline lookup yields CDR1 MNHEY and CDR2 SVGAGI. V dropped 3 bases and J dropped 8 bases, with 13 bases sitting between them. There are 13 residues in the CDR3. CDR3 amino acids: CASSYAHGRGYTF. The DNA of the CDR3 is TGTGCCAGCAGTTATGCTCACGGGAGGGGCTACACCTTC.

V is TRBV7-6 and J is TRBJ1-6, with 7 positions matching TRBD1. V lost 1 base to trimming and J lost 10 bases; unmatched junction nucleotides: 7. The CDR3 has 15 amino acids. Germline V gene sequence: CDR1 SGHVS, CDR2 FNYEAQ. The CDR3 reads CASSLVGRGQSPLHF. CDR3 sequence (DNA): TGTGCCAGCAGCTTAGTCGGGAGGGGACAGTCACCCCTCCACTTT.

This clonotype was detected a few times. The CDR3 protein is CASSYLSRGTEAFF. The DNA for the CDR3 is TGTGCCAGCAGTTACTTAAGTCGGGGGACTGAAGCTTTCTTT. The rearrangement joins TRBV6-5 to TRBJ1-1; TRBD1 is a possible D gene (5 bases). The CDR3 covers 14 residues. The germline V gene encodes CDR1 MNHEY and CDR2 SVGAGI. Trimming shortened V by 1 base and J by 5 bases, and 11 bases separated the two germline ends.

The J gene is TRBJ1-5, the V gene TRBV15; 7 bases match TRBD1. The CDR3 runs 15 residues. The germline gives CDR1 LNHNV, CDR2 YYDKDF (reference sequence). Losses at the gene ends were 0 bases for V and 6 bases for J; bases not matched to a gene: 5. The CDR3 reads CATSRDDRVGQPQHF. The DNA of the CDR3 is TGTGCCACCAGCAGAGATGACAGGGTGGGTCAGCCCCAGCATTTT.

The chain has TRBV4-1 and TRBJ2-1; D assignment may be TRBD1 or TRBD2 (5 bases each). The V gene lost 2 bases and the J gene lost 6 bases, with 17 bases spanning the gap. Germline V gives CDR1 MGHRA, CDR2 YSYEKL. This CDR3 has 16 amino acids. The CDR3, as DNA: TGCGCCAGCAGCCAATTTGGGACCCGAGGACTCAATGAGCAGTTCTTC. Translated: CASSQFGTRGLNEQFF.

The chain combines TRBV6-1 with TRBJ2-3; 13 bases align to TRBD2. J gave up 4 bases and V 3 bases, and 7 bases lay outside the gene matches. The CDR3 length is 17 residues. From germline, CDR1 is MNHNS and CDR2 SASEGT. CDR3 nucleotide sequence: TGTGCCAGCAGTGATCAACCGGGACTAGCGGGACCAGATACGCAGTATTTT. This translates into CASSDQPGLAGPDTQYF.

This clonotype was seen a few times. V is TRBV18 and J is TRBJ2-7; 7 bases line up with TRBD1. Per the germline V gene, CDR1 is KGHSH and CDR2 is LQKENI. CDR3 length: 11 residues. V was pared by 8 bases and J by 6 bases, with 4 bases of the junction left unmatched. Here the CDR3 DNA reads TGTGCCAGCCTAGGGGGCCTCGAGCAGTACTTC. It encodes CASLGGLEQYF.

Only a few counts were recorded for this clonotype. The chain links TRBV6-2 or TRBV6-3 to TRBJ2-2; D ambiguous. Trimming removed 5 bases at V and 5 bases at J, with 12 bases between. Germline V lookup: CDR1 MNHEY, CDR2 SVGEGT. The CDR3 contains 14 residues. DNA of the CDR3: TGTGCCAGCAGTCGTCTGACGATTACCGGGGAGCTGTTTTTT. Translated: CASSRLTITGELFF.